This entry describes one T cell receptor beta chain. These data come from a study of blood T cell repertoires in COVID-19. Study context: Both acute and convalescent COVID-19 samples were obtained from the United States, Italy and Spain. T cells, B-cell-depleted T cells, or PBMCs provided the cDNA or gDNA that served as material.

The Seattle patients, enrolled during active infection, were followed longitudinally. Germline CDR1 reads SQVTM; CDR2 reads ANQGSEA. V was trimmed by 0 bases and J by 2 bases, leaving 10 bases between them. The CDR3 is 14 amino acids. TCRdb keeps only in-frame clones here, not all; method: immunoSEQ multiplex PCR. The sample consists of about 390,000 clones, more than 75% of them appearing once. The genes are TRBV29-1 and TRBJ1-1; D is ambiguous. The receptor was derived from a woman in her sixties with COVID-19, enrolled during active disease. The sequenced sample was peripheral blood. CDR3 coding DNA: TGCAGCGTTGAAGATCTGTCGGGAAACACTGAAGCTTTCTTT. Protein sequence: CSVEDLSGNTEAFF.